The 5 T cell receptor beta chains reported below all come from one sample, sequenced in a study of identical twins. TCRdb re-called the 5' RACE reads with MiXCR, one entry per CDR3 protein. Of 1.5 million to 2 million distinct CDR3 sequences detected, around 33% appear once; the ten largest clones hold 0.25% to 0.3%. The sample consisted of cord blood. The receptors originated from a newborn girl in good health.

Of note for this clonotype: At one end, the junction sequence differs from germline, possibly due to a read error. The rearrangement joins TRBV12-3 or TRBV12-4 to TRBJ2-3, with 13 bases fitting TRBD2. CDR3 length: 16 amino acids. The CDR3 region has the DNA TGCGCCAGCAGCTATGGACTAGCGGGGGCAACAGATACGCAGTATTTT. Amino acid sequence: CASSYGLAGATDTQYF.

The genes are TRBV20-1 and TRBJ2-1; 8 bases map to TRBD2. V gave up 5 bases and J gave up 4 bases; unmatched junction bases: 10. This CDR3 has 15 amino acids. Per the germline V gene, CDR1 is DFQATT and CDR2 is SNEGSKA (reference sequence). The CDR3: CSAYTGLVPYNEQFF. The CDR3 bases are TGCAGTGCTTATACGGGACTAGTCCCATACAATGAGCAGTTCTTC.

On this clonotype: This may stem from a read error, because a much larger clone lies one nucleotide away. V and J are TRBV11-2 and TRBJ2-5; D not certain. The CDR3 totals 14 residues. Germline CDR1 reads SGHAT; CDR2 reads FQNNGV. Written as DNA, the CDR3 is TGTGCCAGCAACTTAGGGCTAGTCCAAGAGACCCAGTACTTC. It codes for CASNLGLVQETQYF.

The chain joins TRBV2 to TRBJ1-2; D ambiguous. CDR1 and CDR2 from the germline V gene are SNHLY and FYNNEI. Trimming shortened V by 6 bases and J by 0 bases, and 14 bases separated the two germline ends. CDR3 size: 15 residues. This chain's CDR3 is CASSKKTDANYGYTF. The CDR3 DNA sequence: TGTGCCAGCAGCAAAAAGACCGATGCTAACTATGGCTACACCTTC.

This chain links TRBV5-5 with TRBJ1-4, with a weak D call TRBD1 (5 bases). CDR3 size: 14 residues. V was shortened by 4 bases and J by 5 bases, with 12 bases between the two germline ends. The germline CDR1 and CDR2 sequences are SGHKS and YYEKEE (reference sequence). The DNA for the CDR3 is TGTGCCAGCAGCCCCAGGGTCGAGAATGAAAAACTGTTTTTT. Protein product: CASSPRVENEKLFF.